This paragraph covers one TCR beta chain sequence. Antigen specificity is unknown. The data originate from a study of T cells in localized non-small cell lung cancer. Study results and caveats: Within adjacent lung there appeared a median approximately 57 of the top 100 tumor clones. Analysis by sequencing included only one tumor region, so heterogeneity remains possible. Uninvolved adjacent lung had more T cell clonality than any other tissue, topping tumor. A higher density of T cells in blood coincided with extended overall survival.

This CDR3 spans 11 amino acids. V lost 1 base and J lost 10, with 5 bases in between. Germline CDR1 reads GTSNPN; CDR2 reads SVGIG (reference sequence). The protocol was immunoSEQ multiplex PCR, while the TCRdb copy is restricted to in-frame clones and leaves out a portion. The sample has tens of thousands of clones, 75% to 90% seen once. The sequences come from peripheral blood, collected before any cancer treatment. The chain couples TRBV30 to TRBJ1-6; D remains ambiguous. This TCR was recovered from a woman aged 35-75 years with stage I lung adenocarcinoma. CDR3 DNA: TGTGCCTGGAGTGACGGCTCACCCCTCCACTTT. Translation gives CAWSDGSPLHF.